This T cell receptor beta chain is drawn from a study of cytomegalovirus exposure and HLA in healthy donors (TCRdb year 2017). Study-level background: An earlier analysis of some 600 of the donors reported 276 Gb of sequence data and around 120 million unique TCR beta sequences obtained from about 179 million T cells. To study patterns of TCR occurrence, a later analysis re-analyzed previously published TCR beta repertoires from just over 650 donors and added high-resolution HLA genotyping. The study was designed to test whether signatures of past pathogen exposure could be identified by cataloging public T cell receptors. The number of donors typed differed by locus, with about 629-630 for A, B, C, DRB1 and DQB1, approximately 500 for DQA1, 600 to 610 for DPA1, and some 440 for DPB1. HLA typing covered class I and class II loci at four-digit resolution. On average, about 240,000 unique TCR beta nucleotide sequences were sequenced per donor among fewer than 500 genotyped donors of the cohort, with roughly 18% of those sequences being non-productive. A later genetic analysis took genome-wide SNP genotypes for about 55% of the roughly 670 donors and used that subset as a discovery cohort. To predict cytomegalovirus infection status, the study brought together high-throughput TCR immunosequencing, statistical association of individual TCRs with disease status, and machine learning. Donor age, sex, ethnicity and CMV serostatus were collected together with the repertoire data. An earlier analysis of a few hundred of the donors applied high-throughput TCR beta sequencing to assess whether each TCR beta V gene segment acted as functional or pseudogenic. Along with the approximately 700-subject first cohort, a separate validation cohort of over a hundred different subjects was used. All discovery cohort repertoires had been generated using a single sequencing platform. The study used immunosequencing to profile the T cell repertoires of 666 subjects and linked those repertoires to cytomegalovirus serostatus. Rather than using new phenotypic data, the later analysis identified candidate immune exposures from TCR beta sequences and from how often those sequences occurred across donors. Four to six DR-DQ haplotypes were handled as single units for association and clustering, since linkage in the cohort was strong. Of the approximately 400 genotyped donors, around 81% fell in the genetic ancestry cluster associated with self-reported Caucasian donors. An early release covering roughly 580 HLA-typed donors comprised roughly 300 gigabases of sequencing data and tens of millions of unique TCR sequences. General study outcomes and caveats: The sequencing pipeline was judged likely to have produced a cluster of highly shared sequence variants as a technical artifact. HLA typing was unavailable for some donors at each locus, so association tests used only the typed subset. Roughly uniform sequencing depth across donors was assumed in presence/absence analyses, although this assumption may not hold. A later analysis reported that several top co-occurrence clusters appeared linked to parvovirus B19, influenza, CMV and Epstein-Barr virus. This cohort had only TCR beta chains sequenced, and the lack of alpha or paired-chain data limited which features could be detected. When HLA alleles, especially DR and DQ, strongly co-occurred, TCR associations were difficult to assign to individual alleles. Across donors, most TCR sequences were observed very rarely, whereas some public TCRs were present in many individuals. The study gave a list of around 170 TCR beta chains associated with cytomegalovirus. Linkage disequilibrium might explain the correlated functional status among segregating V segments, but an unknown experimental factor could not be ruled out. A further reported finding was that TCR beta sequences accurately predicted the HLA-A and HLA-B alleles for most subjects in the first cohort. A later analysis associated about 17,000 TCR beta sequences with specific HLA alleles at a false discovery rate of 0.05. The authors suggested that the approach could potentially be extended to other disease states and immunological phenotypes. A later genetic analysis reported fewer N-insertions in productive TCRs among donors in an Asian-associated ancestry cluster than the approximately 670-donor mean. The classifier was reported to diagnose cytomegalovirus status with high specificity and sensitivity in both the original cohort and the validation cohort. A few of the identified cytomegalovirus-associated TCR beta chains were confirmed in vitro to be specific for cytomegalovirus antigens. In an earlier analysis of around 600 of the donors, most TCR beta V segments were observed in productive rearrangements about 87% or about 30% of the time, broadly matching IMGT annotations. The earlier analysis of 587 of the donors excluded fewer than 20 rarely observed V segments, including chromosome 9 orphons, because counts were too low. The only immune exposure information available for the cohort was CMV serostatus. According to a later analysis, most CMV-associated TCR beta chains appeared to be HLA-restricted, and the HLA associations seemed to be driven largely by CMV exposure. Compared with equally common non-associated chains, HLA-associated TCR beta chains in a later analysis were more clonally expanded and had lower generation probabilities. A later analysis found that TCR association rates varied across HLA loci, with DRB1 alleles showing the most associated TCRs and HLA-C alleles the fewest. V-gene and J-gene trimming of TCR beta chains was associated with a missense DCLRE1C variant in a later genetic analysis, and the association was replicated in an independent cohort.

As to this clone: Its antigen has not been determined. Base qualities are not at hand, and no much larger clone is one base apart.

Libraries were constructed by the immunoSEQ multiplex PCR assay. A mixture of 60 forward primers for TCR Vbeta segments and 13 reverse primers for TCR Jbeta segments was used in the multiplex PCR. The CDR3 region of rearranged TCR beta genes was amplified from genomic DNA by a multiplex PCR assay. The Illumina HiSeq System was used to sequence the amplified TCR beta libraries as 87-base-pair reads. The authors' pipeline ran thus. A later analysis tallied tens of millions of unique TCR beta chains across the 550 to 850 repertoires, and approximately 9.9 million of those chains were shared by two or more donors. Raw reads were error-corrected and collapsed into unique sequences by a nearest-neighbor algorithm in which closely related sequences were merged to remove PCR and sequencing errors. CDR3 sequences were aligned to IMGT reference sequences to assign V, D and J gene segments. For a sequence to be retained, a match of at least six nucleotides was required to both a V gene segment and a J gene segment. Rearrangements were classified as productive when the CDR3 lacked stop codons and remained in frame with V and J, and all other rearrangements were classified as non-productive. CDR3 was defined by IMGT convention, running from the second conserved V-encoded cysteine to the conserved J-encoded phenylalanine. Sequences without an unambiguous match to a single V gene segment were excluded from the earlier analysis of almost 600 of the donors. In an earlier analysis of 500 to 750 of the donors, V segments were called functional above 56.7% productive rearrangements and were called segregating when the between-donor standard deviation exceeded 5%. A statistical classification framework was built to diagnose cytomegalovirus status from the catalog of TCR beta chain sequences. In a later analysis, V and J genes were assigned by comparing TCR nucleotide sequences against IMGT/GENE-DB human TR gene sequences. Using the TCRdist pipeline, a later analysis assigned CDR3 sequences along with most-parsimonious VDJ recombination scenarios. In a later analysis, every TCR beta chain was defined by the combination of its CDR3 amino acid sequence and its V-gene family, and reads without a unique V-gene family were dropped. To address suspected cross-contamination and a sequencing artifact, a later analysis removed a few hundred highly shared, low-generation-probability nucleotide sequences. A later analysis calculated a clonal expansion index for each public chain from normalized within-repertoire ranks of inferred template counts. In a later analysis, generation probabilities were computed using a VDJ recombination model fitted to out-of-frame rearrangements, and the results were checked against IGoR. In a later analysis, TCR-TCR, TCR-HLA and TCR-CMV co-occurrence was scored with hypergeometric tests, and a repertoire-size bias correction was applied to TCR pairs. In a later analysis, false discovery rates were estimated by permuting HLA or CMV assignments 20 times. In a later analysis, co-occurring TCRs were grouped using DBSCAN, with TCRdist sequence similarity added in when clustering inside HLA-allele-positive subsets. For co-occurrence clustering, repertoires with fewer than 30,000 or more than 120,000 public chains were excluded, along with 5 or 6 repertoires with anomalous nucleotide sharing. TCRdb mirrors the immuneACCESS table, restricted to in-frame sequences. Some clones are absent from its copies; in checked studies, under half trace to an unresolved V gene, and the reason for the others is unknown. From that table come the V and J calls and clone size; the DNA was used to work out D and trimming. In this sample the table shows over 200,000 clones, roughly 82% of which occur a single time. The ten largest clones take up more than 5% of the sample.

The cohort consisted of 650 to 850 healthy bone marrow donors. At the time of sampling, all cohort members were nominally healthy, though unrecorded immune exposures were likely present. The donor tested CMV seropositive, placing the donor among the 310 or so seropositive members of the cohort. Every donor gave a peripheral blood sample, and the peripheral blood mononuclear cells from that sample were used for TCR beta sequencing. Genomic DNA was extracted from the blood cell samples with the Qiagen DNeasy Blood Extraction Kit. The specimen was PBMCs. This receptor was identified in a woman aged 40-49 years in good health and CMV-seropositive.

CDR3 protein: CASSLTSEFYNEQFF. The nucleotide sequence is given as TGTGCCAGCAGCCTGACTAGCGAATTCTACAATGAGCAGTTCTTC. Recombination linked TRBV7-9 to TRBJ2-1; TRBD2 agrees with 8 junctional bases. Clipping removes 5 bases from V and 3 bases from J, with 6 as the unmatched junction base count. Via the germline V gene (reference sequence), CDR1 is SEHNR and CDR2 FQNEAQ. From the cysteine up to the phenylalanine, the CDR3 has a length of 15 residues. Of all the DNA, just the CDR3 is kept, 45 bases in frame from base 1.